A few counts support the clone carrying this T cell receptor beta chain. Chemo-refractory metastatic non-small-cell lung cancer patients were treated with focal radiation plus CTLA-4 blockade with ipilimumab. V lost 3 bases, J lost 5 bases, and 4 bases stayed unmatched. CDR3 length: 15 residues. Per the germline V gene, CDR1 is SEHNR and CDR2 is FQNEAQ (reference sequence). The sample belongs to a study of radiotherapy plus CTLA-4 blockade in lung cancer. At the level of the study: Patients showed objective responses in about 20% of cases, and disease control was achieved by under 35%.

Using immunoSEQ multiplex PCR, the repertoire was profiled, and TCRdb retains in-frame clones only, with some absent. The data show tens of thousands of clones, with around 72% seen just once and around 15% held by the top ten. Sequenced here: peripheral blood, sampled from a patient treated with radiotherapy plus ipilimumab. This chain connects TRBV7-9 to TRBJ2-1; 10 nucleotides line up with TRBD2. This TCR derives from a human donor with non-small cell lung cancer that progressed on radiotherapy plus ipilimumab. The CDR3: CASSFRLAGDNEQFF. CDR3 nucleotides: TGTGCCAGCAGCTTTAGGCTAGCGGGGGACAATGAGCAGTTCTTC.